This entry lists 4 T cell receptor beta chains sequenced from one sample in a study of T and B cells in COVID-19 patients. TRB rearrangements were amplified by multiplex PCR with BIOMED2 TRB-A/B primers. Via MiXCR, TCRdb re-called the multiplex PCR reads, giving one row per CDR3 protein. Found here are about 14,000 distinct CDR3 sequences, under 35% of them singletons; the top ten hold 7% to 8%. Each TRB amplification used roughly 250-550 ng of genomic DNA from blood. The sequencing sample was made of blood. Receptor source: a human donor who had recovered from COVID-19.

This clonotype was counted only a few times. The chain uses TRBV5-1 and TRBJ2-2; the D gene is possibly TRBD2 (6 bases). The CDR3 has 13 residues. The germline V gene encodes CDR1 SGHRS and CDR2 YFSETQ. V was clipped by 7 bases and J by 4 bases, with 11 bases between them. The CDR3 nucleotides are TGCGCCAGCCCTAGCGAGGGCACCGGGGAGCTGTTTTTT. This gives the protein CASPSEGTGELFF.

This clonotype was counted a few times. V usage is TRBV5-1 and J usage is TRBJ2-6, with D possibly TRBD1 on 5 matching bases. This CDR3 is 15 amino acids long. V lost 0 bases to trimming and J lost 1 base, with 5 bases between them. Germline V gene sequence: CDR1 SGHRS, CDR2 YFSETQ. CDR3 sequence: CASSLAGSGANVLTF. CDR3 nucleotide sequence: TGCGCCAGCAGCTTGGCAGGGTCTGGGGCCAACGTCCTGACTTTC.

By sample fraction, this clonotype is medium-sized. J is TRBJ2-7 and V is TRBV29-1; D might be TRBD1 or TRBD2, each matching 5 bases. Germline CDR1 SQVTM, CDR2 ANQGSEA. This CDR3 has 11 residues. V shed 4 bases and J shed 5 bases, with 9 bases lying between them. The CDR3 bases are TGCAGCGTTGTAAGGGACCACGAGCAGTACTTC. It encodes CSVVRDHEQYF.

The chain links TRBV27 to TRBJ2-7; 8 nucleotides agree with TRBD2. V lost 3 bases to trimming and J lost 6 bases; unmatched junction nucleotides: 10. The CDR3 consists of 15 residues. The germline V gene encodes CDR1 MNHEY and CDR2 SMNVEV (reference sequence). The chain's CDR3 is CASSFQGAGAFEQYF. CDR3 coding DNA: TGTGCCAGCAGTTTTCAGGGAGCGGGGGCCTTCGAGCAGTACTTC.